The 8 T cell receptor beta chains listed next were all sequenced from one sample in a study of persistence of HIV-infected CD4 T cells. Antigens of these TCRs are unknown. The libraries were made with immunoSEQ version 4 in survey mode. Sequencing was performed with immunoSEQ multiplex PCR; in TCRdb, only in-frame clones are kept and a portion is missing. The sample gives about 28,000 clones, around 80% of which show up once; around 4.6% is in the top ten. Stimulation used approximately 9.6 ug/mL lysate from CMV-infected fibroblasts. Memory cells lacking CD40L and CD69 with high CD45RO were sorted. This sample comprised CD4+ T cells sorted from PBMCs after approximately 19-hour stimulation, obtained from a patient who received antiretroviral therapy. Every receptor here comes from an adult man with HIV who was CMV-seropositive.

Only one count was recorded for this clone. The sample has other DNA sequences that encode this CDR3 too. CDR3 bases: TGTGCCAGCAGTTTTCAGGGGAACAATCAGCCCCAGCATTTT. Its translation is CASSFQGNNQPQHF. The chain has TRBV27 and TRBJ1-5; D perhaps matches TRBD1 (6 bases). V lost 3 bases and J 3 bases, leaving 9 bases between the germline ends. Germline lookup yields CDR1 MNHEY and CDR2 SMNVEV (reference sequence). The CDR3 sequence is 14 residues long.

This chain links TRBV12-3 or TRBV12-4 with TRBJ1-1; D uncertain. Trimming removed 2 bases at V and 2 bases at J, with 6 bases between. The CDR3 length is 13 residues. The CDR3 spells CASSLKGNTEAFF. Here the CDR3 DNA reads TGTGCCAGCAGTTTAAAGGGCAACACTGAAGCTTTCTTT.

The chain joins TRBV6-1 to TRBJ2-7; D is uncertain. The V and J ends lost 2 bases and 1 base respectively, with 6 bases between them. Germline V gene sequence: CDR1 MNHNS, CDR2 SASEGT. The CDR3 consists of 13 residues. The CDR3 sequence is CASSENGSYEQYF. CDR3 DNA: TGTGCCAGCAGTGAAAACGGATCCTACGAGCAGTACTTC.

In its sample, this clone was seen a few times. The V call is TRBV28, the J call TRBJ1-5, with a weak D call TRBD1 (6 bases). V was shortened by 4 bases and J by 1 base, with 14 bases between the two germline ends. This CDR3 has 16 residues. Germline assignment: CDR1 MDHEN and CDR2 SYDVKM. The CDR3: CASSSSDRVSNQPQHF. In DNA form, the CDR3 reads TGTGCCAGCAGTTCATCGGACAGAGTAAGCAATCAGCCCCAGCATTTT. The full variable domain, its missing parts supplied by reference TRBV28 and TRBJ1-5, is DVKVTQSSRYLVKRTGEKVFLECVQDMDHENMFWYRQDPGLGLRLIYFSYDVKMKEKGDIPEGYSVSREKKERFSLILESASTNQTSMYLCASSSSDRVSNQPQHFGDGTRLSIL.

This clone came up a few times. The V and J genes are TRBV6-2 or TRBV6-3 and TRBJ1-5; D remains ambiguous. CDR1 and CDR2 from the germline V gene are MNHEY and SVGEGT. V lost 3 bases, J lost 0 bases, and 6 bases lay in between. CDR3 length equals 14 residues. DNA for the CDR3: TGTGCCAGCAGTTATCTCTATAGCAATCAGCCCCAGCATTTT. Translated: CASSYLYSNQPQHF.

CDR3 sequence (DNA): TGTGCCAGCAGCTACCCTAACAGAAACACCGGGGAGCTGTTTTTT. Its translation is CASSYPNRNTGELFF. V gene TRBV7-9 combines with J gene TRBJ2-2; D call uncertain. Germline CDR1 reads SEHNR; CDR2 reads FQNEAQ (reference sequence). Trimming removed 4 bases at V and 2 bases at J, with 11 bases between. The CDR3 covers 15 residues.

The chain links TRBV7-3 to TRBJ2-7; TRBD1 might be the D (6 bases). V dropped 4 bases and J dropped 2 bases, with 15 bases sitting between them. CDR1 is SGHTA and CDR2 is FQGTGA in the germline V gene. There are 15 residues in the CDR3. CDR3 residues: CASSSDHTGTYEQYF. The CDR3 nucleotides read TGTGCCAGCAGCTCCGATCACACAGGGACCTACGAGCAGTACTTC. Full variable domain (rest looked up from reference TRBV7-3 and TRBJ2-7): GAGVSQTPSNKVTEKGKYVELRCDPISGHTALYWYRQSLGQGPEFLIYFQGTGAADDSGLPNDRFFAVRPEGSVSTLKIQRTERGDSAVYLCASSSDHTGTYEQYFGPGTRLTVT.

This clone occurred once. The chain combines TRBV5-8 with TRBJ2-3; 9 positions agree with TRBD1. Germline CDR1 reads SGHTS; CDR2 reads YDEGEE. The CDR3 consists of 15 residues. Losses at the gene ends were 4 bases for V and 4 bases for J; bases not matched to a gene: 7. CDR3 in amino acids: CASSPGTGKADTQYF. The CDR3 DNA follows: TGTGCCAGCAGCCCCGGGACAGGGAAAGCAGATACGCAGTATTTT.